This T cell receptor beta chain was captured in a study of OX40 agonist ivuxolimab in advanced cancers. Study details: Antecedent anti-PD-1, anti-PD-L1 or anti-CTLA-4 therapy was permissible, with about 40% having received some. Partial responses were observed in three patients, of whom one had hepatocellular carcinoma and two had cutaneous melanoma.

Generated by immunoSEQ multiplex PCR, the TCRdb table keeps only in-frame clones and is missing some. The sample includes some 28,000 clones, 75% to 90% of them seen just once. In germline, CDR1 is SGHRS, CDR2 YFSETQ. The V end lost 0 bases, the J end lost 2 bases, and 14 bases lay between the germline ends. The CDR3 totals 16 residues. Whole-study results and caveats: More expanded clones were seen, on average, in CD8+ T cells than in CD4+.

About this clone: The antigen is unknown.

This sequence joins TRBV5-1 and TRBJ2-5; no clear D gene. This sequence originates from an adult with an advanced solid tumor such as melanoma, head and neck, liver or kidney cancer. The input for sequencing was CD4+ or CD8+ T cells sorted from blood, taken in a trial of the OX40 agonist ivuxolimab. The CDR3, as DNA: TGCGCCAGCAGCTTGGTGGGCTCAGCGAGACAAGAGACCCAGTACTTC. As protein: CASSLVGSARQETQYF.